The 20 T cell receptor beta chains listed next were all sequenced from one sample in a study of blood T cells in healthy people across ages. Sample-barcoded 5' priming and a J-beta primer mix drove a second PCR of 7 to 11 cycles. TCRdb re-analysed the 5' RACE reads in MiXCR, keeping a single row per CDR3 protein. The table shows roughly 680,000 distinct CDR3 sequences, with 40% to 65% occurring only once. Sequencing was carried out using blood. These receptors all stem from an elderly woman in good health.

Details on this clonotype: A read error is possible here, since a much larger clone lies one base away. This rearrangement joins TRBV6-1 to TRBJ1-5; a weak D match, TRBD1 (5 bases). Between the trimmed V and J ends, which lost 4 bases and 3 bases, there was a span of 13 bases. This CDR3 spans 15 amino acids. In germline, CDR1 is MNHNS, CDR2 SASEGT. DNA of the CDR3: TGTGCCAGCAGTGGCATAGACAGACCCAATCAGCCCCAGCATTTT. Translating gives CASSGIDRPNQPQHF.

The CDR3 loop reads CASSQAGDSYEQYF. The CDR3 DNA follows: TGCGCCAGCAGCCAAGCAGGTGACTCCTACGAGCAGTACTTC. The chain is built from TRBV4-3 and TRBJ2-7; D is undetermined. The V gene's germline CDR1 is LGHNA and CDR2 YSLEER. The CDR3 length is 14 residues. V lost 1 base, J lost 0 bases, and 7 bases lay in between.

The chain links TRBV20-1 to TRBJ1-2; D is uncertain. The CDR3 is 15 amino acids. Trimming left V 5 bases short and J 0 bases short, with 16 bases between. The germline V gene has CDR1 DFQATT and CDR2 SNEGSKA (reference sequence). CDR3 protein: CSARRPTVANYGYTF. The CDR3 DNA sequence: TGCAGTGCTCGGAGACCGACGGTAGCTAACTATGGCTACACCTTC.

This clonotype showed up many times. The gene calls are TRBV28 and TRBJ2-7, with a possible D match to TRBD2 (6 bases). The CDR3 has 15 residues. The germline CDR1 and CDR2 sequences are MDHEN and SYDVKM. V lost 0 bases to trimming and J lost 2 bases, with 11 bases between them. The CDR3 loop reads CASSLWEGGTYEQYF. In nucleotides, the CDR3 is TGTGCCAGCAGTTTATGGGAGGGAGGTACCTACGAGCAGTACTTC.

Many counts were recorded for this clonotype. The chain employs TRBV5-1 and TRBJ2-3; D may match TRBD1 or TRBD2 (5 bases each). CDR1 and CDR2 (germline): SGHRS, YFSETQ. This CDR3 spans 17 amino acids. Trimming removed 1 base from V and 6 bases from J, with 21 bases in between. The chain's CDR3 is CASSLWSGTQMFDTQYF. CDR3 DNA sequence: TGCGCCAGCAGCTTGTGGTCCGGGACCCAAATGTTCGATACGCAGTATTTT.

CDR3 DNA: TGTGCCAGCAGCAAAGCTAAGACCCAGTACTTC. This sequence encodes CASSKAKTQYF. This chain joins TRBV21-1 and TRBJ2-5. TRBV21-1 is tagged as a pseudogene. The CDR3 totals 11 residues.

In this sample, this clonotype turned up once. The chain joins TRBV12-3 or TRBV12-4 to TRBJ2-7; the D gene is possibly TRBD1 (6 bases). CDR3 length equals 14 residues. Trimming removed 4 bases from V and 6 bases from J, with 16 bases in between. The CDR3 here is CASSSGQTPIEQYF. The CDR3, as DNA: TGTGCCAGCAGTTCCGGACAGACCCCCATCGAGCAGTACTTC.

V usage is TRBV29-1 and J usage is TRBJ1-2, with a weak D call TRBD1 (6 bases). Germline V gene data show CDR1 as SQVTM and CDR2 as ANQGSEA. The CDR3 loop spans 13 amino acids. Trimming left V 5 bases short and J 4 bases short, with 14 bases between. CDR3 sequence (DNA): TGCAGCGTTACGGCAGGGGTCGGCTATGGCTACACCTTC. Protein product: CSVTAGVGYGYTF.

This clonotype was detected a few times. This chain uses TRBV6-2 or TRBV6-3 with TRBJ2-7, with TRBD1 as a possible D gene (6 bases). The CDR3 is 14 residues long. Germline V gene lookup returns CDR1 MNHEY and CDR2 SVGEGT. V was trimmed by 2 bases and J by 1 base, leaving 9 bases between them. CDR3 sequence: CASSYGGRSYEQYF. CDR3 DNA sequence: TGTGCCAGCAGTTACGGGGGCAGATCCTACGAGCAGTACTTC.

About this clonotype: One base away lies a much larger clone, so this may be a sequencing read error. This sequence joins TRBV11-2 and TRBJ2-3; unclear D gene. The V gene lost 1 base and the J gene lost 9 bases, with 17 bases spanning the gap. From germline, CDR1 is SGHAT and CDR2 FQNNGV. This CDR3 comprises 15 residues. CDR3 nucleotides: TGTGCCAGCAGCTTAGTTAGCCCACCACAAGCAACGCAGTATTTT. It specifies CASSLVSPPQATQYF.

Remarks on this clonotype: A much larger clone is a single base away; this may be a read error. The rearrangement joins TRBV5-8 to TRBJ1-2, with D possibly matching TRBD1 (5 bases). Trimming stripped 6 bases from V and 1 base from J, with 19 bases between. CDR1 and CDR2 (germline): SGHTS, YDEGEE. The CDR3 has 16 residues. The CDR3 DNA reads as TGTGCCAGCACCGAGTCTCACTCCGGGGGTAACTATGGCTACACCTTC. Its protein is CASTESHSGGNYGYTF.

This CDR3 reads CASRAAGSSSYEQYF. CDR3 sequence (DNA): TGTGCCAGCAGAGCTGCAGGGTCGAGCTCCTACGAGCAGTACTTC. The chain joins TRBV7-2 to TRBJ2-4, with TRBD1 as a possible D gene (5 bases). The last part of the DNA fits TRBJ2-7 better; the J call may be wrong. The CDR3 is made up of 15 amino acids. The germline CDR1 and CDR2 sequences are SGHTA and FQGNSA.

A word on this clonotype: Relative to the germline gene, one junction end is altered; a read error may explain this. The chain uses TRBV20-1 and TRBJ2-3; 9 bases fit TRBD2. This CDR3 is 15 amino acids long. From germline, CDR1 is DFQATT and CDR2 SNEGSKA (reference sequence). The CDR3 reads CSARDLSGSRDTQYF. The CDR3 region has the DNA TGCAGTGCTAGAGACCTTAGCGGGAGCAGAGATACGCAGTATTTT.

The chain has TRBV14 and TRBJ1-1; D is unresolved. The CDR3 consists of 12 residues. Trimming took off 8 bases at V and 7 bases at J, with 14 bases between the two ends. In germline, CDR1 is SGHDN, CDR2 FVKESK. The CDR3 coding sequence is TGTGCCAGCTCCGACTGGGGATATGAAGCTTTCTTT. This encodes CASSDWGYEAFF.

This chain uses TRBV28 with TRBJ2-1, with 7 nucleotides matching TRBD1. Germline lookup yields CDR1 MDHEN and CDR2 SYDVKM. J lost 4 bases, V lost 3 bases, and 6 bases had no gene match. This CDR3 is 15 amino acids long. The CDR3, as DNA: TGTGCCAGCAGTTTCTGGAACAGGGGTTACAATGAGCAGTTCTTC. Amino acids: CASSFWNRGYNEQFF.

The genes are TRBV7-2 and TRBJ2-3; a possible D gene is TRBD2 (5 bases). Germline V gene sequence: CDR1 SGHTA, CDR2 FQGNSA. This CDR3 has 11 residues. Trimming took 9 bases from V and 5 from J, leaving 9 bases between them. This chain's CDR3 is CARSAGDTQYF. Here the CDR3 DNA reads TGTGCCAGGAGCGCGGGAGATACGCAGTATTTT.

There are many counts of this clonotype. The chain couples TRBV29-1 to TRBJ2-1; 8 bases agree with TRBD1. Germline CDR1 SQVTM, CDR2 ANQGSEA. CDR3 length: 15 amino acids. Unmatched junction bases numbered 5, after V lost 3 bases and J lost 1 base. The CDR3 DNA sequence: TGCAGCGTTGATAGAACAGGGGGATCCTACAATGAGCAGTTCTTC. Protein: CSVDRTGGSYNEQFF.

This clonotype showed up many times. The V call is TRBV6-6, the J call TRBJ2-3; 9 nucleotides align to TRBD1. The CDR3 consists of 16 residues. Germline-derived CDR1 and CDR2 are MNHNY and SVGAGI (reference sequence). V was clipped by 0 bases and J by 5 bases; unmatched bases: 6. CDR3 DNA: TGTGCCAGCAGTTACTCTAAGCCGGACAGGGGAGATACGCAGTATTTT. Protein product: CASSYSKPDRGDTQYF.

With regard to this clonotype: One base away lies a much larger clone, so this may be a sequencing read error. The genes are TRBV15 and TRBJ2-7; D might be TRBD2 (6 bases). Germline V gene sequence: CDR1 LNHNV, CDR2 YYDKDF (reference sequence). Between the trimmed V and J ends, which lost 4 bases and 3 bases, there was a span of 10 bases. The CDR3 loop spans 13 amino acids. This CDR3 is CATSTGLLYEQYF. The CDR3 DNA sequence: TGTGCCACCAGCACGGGACTCCTCTACGAGCAGTACTTC.

The CDR3 reads CASSEFTGGKAETQYF. CDR3 DNA sequence: TGTGCCAGCAGTGAGTTCACAGGGGGTAAGGCGGAGACCCAGTACTTC. This chain connects TRBV25-1 to TRBJ2-5; 8 bases are shared with TRBD1. J gave up 5 bases and V 3 bases, and 11 bases lay outside the gene matches. Germline V gene sequence: CDR1 MGHDK, CDR2 SYGVNS. CDR3 length: 16 residues.